This TCR beta chain derives from a study of CD8 T cells in ankylosing spondylitis. Study-wide results and limits: Disease-associated clones were reportedly significantly overrepresented in matched ankylosing spondylitis synovial fluid. Disease-associated clones were CD8+ and fairly uncommon in peripheral blood. For ankylosing spondylitis blood, a TCR beta motif of 7 or 8 highly homologous variants appeared characteristic.

The CDR3 is 13 residues long. Germline CDR1 and CDR2: MNHNY and SVGAGI (reference sequence). Trimming cost V 5 bases and J 7 bases, with 12 bases left between them. To note about this clonotype: Its antigen is unknown.

Library preparation for TCR beta used quantitative 5'-RACE with molecular barcodes. MiXCR, run by TCRdb on the 5' RACE reads, gives a single entry per CDR3 protein. The table includes under 250,000 distinct CDR3 sequences, 32% detected once. The chain is built from TRBV6-6 and TRBJ2-1, with D unresolved. This clonotype was obtained from a male donor with ankylosing spondylitis or in good health (not recorded which). The sample taken for sequencing was blood, either unsorted or a sorted T cell fraction (not recorded which). The CDR3, as DNA: TGTGCCAGCAGTCCGCCGTACGAGAATGAGCAGTTCTTC. Encoded protein: CASSPPYENEQFF.